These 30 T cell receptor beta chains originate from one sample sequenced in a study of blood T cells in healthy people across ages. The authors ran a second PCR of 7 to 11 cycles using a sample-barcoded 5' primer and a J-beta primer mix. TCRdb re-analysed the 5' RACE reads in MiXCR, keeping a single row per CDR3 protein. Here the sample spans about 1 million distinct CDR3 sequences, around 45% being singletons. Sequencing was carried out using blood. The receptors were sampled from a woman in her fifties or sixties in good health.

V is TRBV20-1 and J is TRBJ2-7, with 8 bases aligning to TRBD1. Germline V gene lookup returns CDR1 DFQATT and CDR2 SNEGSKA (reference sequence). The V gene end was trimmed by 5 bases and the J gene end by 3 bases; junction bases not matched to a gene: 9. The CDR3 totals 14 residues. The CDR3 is CSAPRGRGRYEQYF. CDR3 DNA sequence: TGCAGTGCTCCGCGAGGCAGGGGGCGCTACGAGCAGTACTTC.

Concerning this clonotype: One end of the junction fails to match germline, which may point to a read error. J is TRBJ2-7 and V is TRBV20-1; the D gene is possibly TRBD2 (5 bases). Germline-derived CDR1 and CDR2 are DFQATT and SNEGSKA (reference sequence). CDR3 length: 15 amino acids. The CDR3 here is CRARDNSKRIYEQYF. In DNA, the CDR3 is TGCCGTGCTAGAGACAACTCCAAGCGGATTTACGAGCAGTACTTC.

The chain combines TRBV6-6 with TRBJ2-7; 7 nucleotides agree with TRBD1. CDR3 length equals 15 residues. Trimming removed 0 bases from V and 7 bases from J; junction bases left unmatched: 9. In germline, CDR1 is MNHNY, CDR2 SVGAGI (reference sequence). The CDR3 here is CASSYSQGRMGEQYF. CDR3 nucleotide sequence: TGTGCCAGCAGTTACTCACAGGGGAGAATGGGGGAGCAGTACTTC.

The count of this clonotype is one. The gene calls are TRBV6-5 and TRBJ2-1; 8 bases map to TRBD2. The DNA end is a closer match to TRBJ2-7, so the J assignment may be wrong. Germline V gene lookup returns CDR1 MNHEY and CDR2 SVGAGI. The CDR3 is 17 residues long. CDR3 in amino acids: CASSLTAGGANYNEQYF. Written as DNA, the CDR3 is TGTGCCAGCAGTTTGACCGCGGGAGGAGCTAACTACAATGAGCAGTACTTC.

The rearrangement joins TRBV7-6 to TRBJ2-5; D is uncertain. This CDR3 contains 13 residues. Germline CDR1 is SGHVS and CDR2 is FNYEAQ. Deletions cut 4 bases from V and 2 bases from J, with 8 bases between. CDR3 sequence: CASSSMRQETQYF. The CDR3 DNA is TGTGCCAGCAGCTCCATGAGGCAAGAGACCCAGTACTTC.

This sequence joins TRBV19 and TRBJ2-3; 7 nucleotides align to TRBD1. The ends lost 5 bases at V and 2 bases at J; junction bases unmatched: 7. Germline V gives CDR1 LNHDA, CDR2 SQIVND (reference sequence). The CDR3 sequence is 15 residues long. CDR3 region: CASSHRGEPTDTQYF. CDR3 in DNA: TGTGCCAGTAGTCACAGGGGCGAACCCACAGATACGCAGTATTTT.

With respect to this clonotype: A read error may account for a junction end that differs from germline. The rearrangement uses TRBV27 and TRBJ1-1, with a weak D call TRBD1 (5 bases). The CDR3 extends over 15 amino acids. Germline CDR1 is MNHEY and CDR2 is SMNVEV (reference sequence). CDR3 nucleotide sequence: TGTGCCAGCAGTTTAGGAGGGAACGTGGACACTGAGGCTTTCTTT. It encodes CASSLGGNVDTEAFF.

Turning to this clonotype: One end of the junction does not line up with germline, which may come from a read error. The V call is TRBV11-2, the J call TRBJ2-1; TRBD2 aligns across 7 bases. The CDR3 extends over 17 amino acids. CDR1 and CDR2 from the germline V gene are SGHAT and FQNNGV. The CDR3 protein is CANSLDGGWSSYNEQFF. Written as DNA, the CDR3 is TGTGCCAACAGCTTAGACGGGGGGTGGAGCTCCTACAATGAGCAGTTCTTC.

The DNA for the CDR3 is TGCAGCGTTGAAGACGGGGTTGGGGATGGCTACACCTTC. This encodes CSVEDGVGDGYTF. The chain combines TRBV29-1 with TRBJ1-2; D not certain. Trimming took off 0 bases at V and 6 bases at J, with 11 bases between the two ends. Germline-derived CDR1 and CDR2 are SQVTM and ANQGSEA. This CDR3 is built from 13 residues. Full variable domain (outside the CDR3, taken from reference TRBV29-1 and TRBJ1-2): SAVISQKPSRDICQRGTSLTIQCQVDSQVTMMFWYRQQPGQSLTLIATANQGSEATYESGFVIDKFPISRPNLTFSTLTVSNMSPEDSSIYLCSVEDGVGDGYTFGSGTRLTVV.

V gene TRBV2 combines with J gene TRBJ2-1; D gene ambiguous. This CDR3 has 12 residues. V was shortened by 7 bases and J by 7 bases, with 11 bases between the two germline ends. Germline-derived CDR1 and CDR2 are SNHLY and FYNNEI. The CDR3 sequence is CASTWTRNEQFF. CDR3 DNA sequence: TGTGCCAGCACCTGGACCCGGAATGAGCAGTTCTTC.

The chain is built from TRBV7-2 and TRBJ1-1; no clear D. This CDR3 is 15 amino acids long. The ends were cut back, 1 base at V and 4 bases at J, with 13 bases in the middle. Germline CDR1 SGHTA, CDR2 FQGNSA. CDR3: CASSLDPHPGTEAFF. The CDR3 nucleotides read TGTGCCAGCAGCTTAGATCCGCACCCGGGCACTGAAGCTTTCTTT.

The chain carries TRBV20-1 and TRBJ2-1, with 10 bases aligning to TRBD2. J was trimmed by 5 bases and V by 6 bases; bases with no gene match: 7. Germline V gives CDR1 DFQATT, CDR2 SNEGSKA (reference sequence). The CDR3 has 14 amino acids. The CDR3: CSAPRLAGDNEQFF. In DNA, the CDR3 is TGCAGTGCCCCCCGACTAGCGGGCGACAATGAGCAGTTCTTC.

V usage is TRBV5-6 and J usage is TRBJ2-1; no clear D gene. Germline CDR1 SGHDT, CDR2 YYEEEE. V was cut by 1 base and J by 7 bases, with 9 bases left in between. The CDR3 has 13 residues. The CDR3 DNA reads TGTGCCAGCAGCTTGCAACCCCGGAATGAGCAGTTCTTC. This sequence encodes CASSLQPRNEQFF.

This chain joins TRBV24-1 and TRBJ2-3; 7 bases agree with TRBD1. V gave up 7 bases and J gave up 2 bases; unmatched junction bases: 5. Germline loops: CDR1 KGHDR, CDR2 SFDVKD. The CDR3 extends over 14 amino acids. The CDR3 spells CATRRTGSTDTQYF. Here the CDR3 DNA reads TGTGCCACCAGAAGGACAGGCTCCACAGATACGCAGTATTTT.

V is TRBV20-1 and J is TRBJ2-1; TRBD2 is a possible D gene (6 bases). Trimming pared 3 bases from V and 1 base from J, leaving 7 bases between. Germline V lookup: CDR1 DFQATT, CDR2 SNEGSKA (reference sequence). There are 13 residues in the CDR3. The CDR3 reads CSASGRSYNEQFF. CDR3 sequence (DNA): TGCAGTGCTAGCGGGAGATCCTACAATGAGCAGTTCTTC.

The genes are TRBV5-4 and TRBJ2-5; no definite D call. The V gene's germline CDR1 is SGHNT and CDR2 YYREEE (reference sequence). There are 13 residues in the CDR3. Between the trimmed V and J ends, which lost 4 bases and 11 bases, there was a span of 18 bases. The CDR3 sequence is CASSPASRGEQYF. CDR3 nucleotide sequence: TGTGCCAGCAGCCCGGCCTCTCGCGGTGAGCAGTACTTC.

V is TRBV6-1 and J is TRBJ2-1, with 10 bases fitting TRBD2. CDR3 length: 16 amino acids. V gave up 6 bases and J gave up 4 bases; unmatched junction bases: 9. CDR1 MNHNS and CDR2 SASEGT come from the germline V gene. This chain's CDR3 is CASSELLAGSYNEQFF. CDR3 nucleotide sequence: TGTGCCAGCAGCGAGTTACTAGCGGGATCTTACAATGAGCAGTTCTTC.

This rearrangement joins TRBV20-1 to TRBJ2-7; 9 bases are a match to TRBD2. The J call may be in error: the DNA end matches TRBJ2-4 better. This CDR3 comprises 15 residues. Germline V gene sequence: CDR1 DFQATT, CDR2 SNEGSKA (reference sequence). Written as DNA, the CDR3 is TGCAGTGCTAGTATGGCGGGAGGGCCGGTGAACATTCAGTACTTC. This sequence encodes CSASMAGGPVNIQYF.

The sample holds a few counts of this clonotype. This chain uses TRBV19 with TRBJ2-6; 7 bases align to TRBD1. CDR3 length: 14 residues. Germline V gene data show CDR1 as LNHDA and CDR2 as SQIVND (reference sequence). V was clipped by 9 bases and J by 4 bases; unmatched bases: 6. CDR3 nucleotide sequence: TGTGCCAGCGTACAGGGGTCCGGGGCCAACGTCCTGACTTTC. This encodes CASVQGSGANVLTF.

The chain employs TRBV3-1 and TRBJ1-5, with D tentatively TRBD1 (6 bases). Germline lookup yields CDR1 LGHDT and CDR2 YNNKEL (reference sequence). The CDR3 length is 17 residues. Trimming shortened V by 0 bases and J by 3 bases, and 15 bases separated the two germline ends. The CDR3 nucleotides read TGTGCCAGCAGCCAAGATCTAGGAACAGGGCCCAATCAGCCCCAGCATTTT. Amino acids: CASSQDLGTGPNQPQHF.

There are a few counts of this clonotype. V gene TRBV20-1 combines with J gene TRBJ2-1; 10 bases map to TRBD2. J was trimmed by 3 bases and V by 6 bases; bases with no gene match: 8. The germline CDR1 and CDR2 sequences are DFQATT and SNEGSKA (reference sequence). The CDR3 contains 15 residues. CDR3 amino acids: CSAPGLAGDYNEQFF. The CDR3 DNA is TGCAGTGCCCCCGGGCTAGCGGGGGACTACAATGAGCAGTTCTTC.

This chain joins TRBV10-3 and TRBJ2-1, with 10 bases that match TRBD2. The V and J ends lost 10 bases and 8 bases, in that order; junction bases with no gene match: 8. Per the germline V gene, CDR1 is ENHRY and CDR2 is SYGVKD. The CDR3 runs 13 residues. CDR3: CATAGGLIDEQFF. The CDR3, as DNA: TGTGCCACAGCGGGGGGGCTCATCGATGAGCAGTTCTTC.

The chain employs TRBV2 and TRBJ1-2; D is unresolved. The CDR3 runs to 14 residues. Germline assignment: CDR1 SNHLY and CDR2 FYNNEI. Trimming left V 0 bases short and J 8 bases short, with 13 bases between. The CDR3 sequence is CASSEALGLRGYTF. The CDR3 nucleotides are TGTGCCAGCAGTGAAGCGCTGGGATTGCGCGGCTACACCTTC. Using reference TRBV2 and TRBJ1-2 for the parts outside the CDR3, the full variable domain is EPEVTQTPSHQVTQMGQEVILRCVPISNHLYFYWYRQILGQKVEFLVSFYNNEISEKSEIFDDQFSVERPDGSNFTLKIRSTKLEDSAMYFCASSEALGLRGYTFGSGTRLTVV.

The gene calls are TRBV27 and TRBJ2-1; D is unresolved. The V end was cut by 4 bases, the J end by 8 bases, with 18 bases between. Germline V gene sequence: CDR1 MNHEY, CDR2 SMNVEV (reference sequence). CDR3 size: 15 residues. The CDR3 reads CASSWILRSKDEQFF. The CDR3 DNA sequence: TGTGCCAGCAGTTGGATACTCCGCAGTAAGGATGAGCAGTTCTTC.

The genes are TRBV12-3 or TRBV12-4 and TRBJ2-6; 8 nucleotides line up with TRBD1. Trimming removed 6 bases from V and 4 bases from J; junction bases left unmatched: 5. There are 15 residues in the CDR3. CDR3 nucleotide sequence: TGTGCCAGCAGCGCAGGGGGCTTGGGGGCCAACGTCCTGACTTTC. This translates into CASSAGGLGANVLTF.

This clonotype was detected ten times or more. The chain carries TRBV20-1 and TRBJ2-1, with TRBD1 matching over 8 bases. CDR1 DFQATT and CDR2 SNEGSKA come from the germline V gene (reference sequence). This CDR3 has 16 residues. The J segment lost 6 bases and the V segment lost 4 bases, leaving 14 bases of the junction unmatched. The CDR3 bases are TGCAGTGCTATAGACGCCTTGGACAGGGTCGTCAATGAGCAGTTCTTC. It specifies CSAIDALDRVVNEQFF.

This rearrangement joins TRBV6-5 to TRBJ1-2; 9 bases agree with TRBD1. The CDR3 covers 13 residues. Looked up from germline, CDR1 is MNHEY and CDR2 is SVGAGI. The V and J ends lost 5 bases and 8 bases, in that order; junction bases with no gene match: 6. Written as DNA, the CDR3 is TGTGCCAGCAGTCCCGGGACAGGGAAGGGCTACACCTTC. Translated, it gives CASSPGTGKGYTF.

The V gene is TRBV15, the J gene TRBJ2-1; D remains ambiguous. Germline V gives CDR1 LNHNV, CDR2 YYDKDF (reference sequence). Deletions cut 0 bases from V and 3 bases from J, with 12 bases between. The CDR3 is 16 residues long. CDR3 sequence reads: CATSRDPIGNYNEQFF. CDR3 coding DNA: TGTGCCACCAGCAGAGATCCTATCGGCAACTACAATGAGCAGTTCTTC.

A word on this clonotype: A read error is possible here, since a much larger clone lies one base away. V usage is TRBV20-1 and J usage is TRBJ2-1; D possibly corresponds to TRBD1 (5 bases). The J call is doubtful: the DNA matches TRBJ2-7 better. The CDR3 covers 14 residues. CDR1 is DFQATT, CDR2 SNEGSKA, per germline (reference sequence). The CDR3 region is CSARDPQGYNEQYF. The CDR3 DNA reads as TGCAGTGCTAGAGATCCCCAGGGCTACAATGAGCAGTACTTC.

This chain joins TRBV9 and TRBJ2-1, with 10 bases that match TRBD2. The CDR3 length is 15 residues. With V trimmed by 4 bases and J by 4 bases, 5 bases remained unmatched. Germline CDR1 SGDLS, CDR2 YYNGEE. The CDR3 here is CASSSGTSEYNEQFF. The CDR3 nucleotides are TGTGCCAGCAGCTCCGGGACTAGCGAGTACAATGAGCAGTTCTTC.